Each of the 23 T cell receptor beta chains below was sequenced from the same sample in a study of T cell clones after liver transplantation. The repertoire was sequenced with immunoSEQ multiplex PCR; TCRdb's copy has only in-frame clones and lacks some. The repertoire holds nearly 45,000 clones, with roughly 84% as singletons. The source was CD4+ T cells from blood, collected 24 months after liver transplant. The origin of the receptors is a human patient who received a liver transplant. Some T cells may possibly be graft donor cells.

V and J are TRBV13 and TRBJ2-7; possibly TRBD2 for D (5 bases). V was clipped by 1 base and J by 5 bases, with 15 bases between them. The germline CDR1 and CDR2 sequences are PRHDT and FYEKMQ (reference sequence). This CDR3 is 15 amino acids long. The CDR3 region is CASSLVGGRVDEQYF. The DNA for the CDR3 is TGTGCCAGCAGCTTAGTAGGCGGGCGGGTCGACGAGCAGTACTTC.

The chain has TRBV7-3 and TRBJ2-2; tentative D call: TRBD1 (5 bases). Germline V gene sequence: CDR1 SGHTA, CDR2 FQGTGA. V was shortened by 5 bases and J by 4 bases, with 14 bases between the two germline ends. The CDR3 length is 15 residues. For the CDR3, the DNA is TGTGCCAGCAGCCCCCGTAGGGGATTCACCGGGGAGCTGTTTTTT. It translates to CASSPRRGFTGELFF.

This chain joins TRBV6-5 and TRBJ2-1; possibly TRBD1 for D (5 bases). Germline V gene lookup returns CDR1 MNHEY and CDR2 SVGAGI. The CDR3 runs 12 residues. The ends were cut back, 5 bases at V and 9 bases at J, with 11 bases in the middle. The CDR3 is CASSRRVGEQFF. Written as DNA, the CDR3 is TGTGCCAGCAGTCGCAGGGTTGGTGAGCAGTTCTTC.

This chain connects TRBV25-1 to TRBJ1-1, with 7 bases lining up with TRBD1. After removal of 8 bases from V and 6 bases from J, the junction contained 3 bases not matched to a gene. The CDR3 spans 11 residues. Germline assignment: CDR1 MGHDK and CDR2 SYGVNS. The chain's CDR3 is CASRDSAEAFF. CDR3 coding DNA: TGTGCCAGCCGGGACAGCGCTGAAGCTTTCTTT.

The rearrangement joins TRBV7-3 to TRBJ2-3; TRBD2 aligns across 7 bases. The CDR3 has 15 amino acids. Germline V gene lookup returns CDR1 SGHTA and CDR2 FQGTGA. V trimming: 5 bases; J trimming: 1 base; junction bases outside the gene matches: 6. CDR3 in DNA: TGTGCCAGCAGCCCCGGGGAGGGACGCACAGATACGCAGTATTTT. Protein: CASSPGEGRTDTQYF.

The rearrangement joins TRBV9 to TRBJ2-1; 7 nucleotides agree with TRBD2. CDR3 length: 16 residues. Germline CDR1 SGDLS, CDR2 YYNGEE. V lost 0 bases, J lost 7 bases, and 10 bases stayed unmatched. CDR3 residues: CASSVEVGGFRNEQFF. The CDR3 coding sequence is TGTGCCAGCAGCGTAGAAGTGGGAGGGTTTAGGAATGAGCAGTTCTTC.

This chain joins TRBV11-2 and TRBJ2-5; 9 bases align to TRBD1. The CDR3 sequence is 16 residues long. The ends lost 3 bases at V and 0 bases at J; junction bases unmatched: 5. Germline-derived CDR1 and CDR2 are SGHAT and FQNNGV. The CDR3 region is CASSFGQGSYQETQYF. CDR3 nucleotide sequence: TGTGCCAGCAGCTTCGGACAGGGGTCCTACCAAGAGACCCAGTACTTC.

The chain combines TRBV5-1 with TRBJ2-5; D is unresolved. Deletions cut 3 bases from V and 4 bases from J, with 7 bases between. CDR1 is SGHRS, CDR2 YFSETQ, per germline. The CDR3 covers 12 residues. The CDR3 spells CASSSKRETQYF. CDR3 in DNA: TGCGCCAGCAGCTCGAAGAGAGAGACCCAGTACTTC.

This clone was detected only once. The chain combines TRBV9 with TRBJ2-2; D is uncertain. CDR3 length: 13 amino acids. Germline V lookup: CDR1 SGDLS, CDR2 YYNGEE. V lost 3 bases, J lost 5 bases, and 8 bases lay in between. CDR3 nucleotides: TGTGCCAGCAGCGCAGGAGTGACCGGGGAGCTGTTTTTT. Its protein product is CASSAGVTGELFF.

The chain combines TRBV5-1 with TRBJ1-3; D perhaps matches TRBD1 (5 bases). The CDR3 runs to 15 residues. Germline loops: CDR1 SGHRS, CDR2 YFSETQ. V was trimmed by 0 bases and J by 3 bases, leaving 10 bases between them. Here the CDR3 reads CASSLGGSDGNTIYF. The CDR3 DNA sequence: TGCGCCAGCAGCTTGGGGGGGTCAGATGGAAACACCATATATTTT.

The chain employs TRBV7-2 and TRBJ2-4; D may be TRBD1 (6 bases). The V and J ends lost 0 bases and 8 bases respectively, with 14 bases between them. This CDR3 is built from 15 residues. CDR1 and CDR2 (germline): SGHTA, FQGNSA. CDR3 region: CASSLARFPGDIQYF. The CDR3 DNA reads as TGTGCCAGCAGCTTAGCCAGGTTCCCAGGGGACATTCAGTACTTC.

The chain has TRBV10-1 and TRBJ2-2; no definite D call. The CDR3 covers 14 residues. Germline values: CDR1 WNHNN, CDR2 SYGVQD (reference sequence). Trimming took off 0 bases at V and 6 bases at J, with 8 bases between the two ends. CDR3: CASSESKRSGELFF. The CDR3 DNA reads TGCGCCAGCAGTGAGTCAAAGAGGTCCGGGGAGCTGTTTTTT.

The chain combines TRBV19 with TRBJ1-2, with D perhaps matching TRBD1 (5 bases). V was cut by 6 bases and J by 7 bases, with 15 bases left in between. The V gene's germline CDR1 is LNHDA and CDR2 SQIVND (reference sequence). CDR3 size: 13 residues. The CDR3 coding sequence is TGTGCCAGTAGGCCTACCAGGGTTTCTGGCTACACCTTC. Translation: CASRPTRVSGYTF.

This clone appeared a single time. The chain links TRBV7-2 to TRBJ2-7, with 7 bases lining up with TRBD1. The germline gives CDR1 SGHTA, CDR2 FQGNSA. This CDR3 comprises 14 residues. The ends lost 5 bases at V and 2 bases at J; junction bases unmatched: 6. CDR3 nucleotides: TGTGCCAGCAGCCGAGACAGGGCAACCTACGAGCAGTACTTC. As protein: CASSRDRATYEQYF.

The chain combines TRBV10-3 with TRBJ2-3, with unresolved D. The germline gives CDR1 ENHRY, CDR2 SYGVKD. The CDR3 is 12 amino acids. With 2 bases removed from V and 2 bases from J, the gap between germline ends came to 2 bases. The CDR3 DNA reads TGTGCCATCAGTGAGGACACAGATACGCAGTATTTT. Translated, it gives CAISEDTDTQYF.

The rearrangement uses TRBV7-6 and TRBJ1-4; 7 bases are a match to TRBD1. There are 14 residues in the CDR3. The ends lost 5 bases at V and 7 bases at J; junction bases unmatched: 7. The V gene's germline CDR1 is SGHVS and CDR2 FNYEAQ. The CDR3 is CASSKTGPGEKLFF. The CDR3 region has the DNA TGTGCCAGCAGCAAGACAGGGCCTGGTGAAAAACTGTTTTTT.

This chain connects TRBV29-1 to TRBJ1-1, with D hard to call. V gave up 0 bases and J gave up 2 bases, with 10 bases separating them. The CDR3 loop spans 14 amino acids. Germline V gives CDR1 SQVTM, CDR2 ANQGSEA. CDR3 sequence (DNA): TGCAGCGTTGAAGATCCGAGGGAAAACACTGAAGCTTTCTTT. Its translation: CSVEDPRENTEAFF.

The chain links TRBV4-3 to TRBJ1-1; D not resolved. CDR3 size: 14 residues. The germline V gene encodes CDR1 LGHNA and CDR2 YSLEER. V lost 5 bases, J lost 6 bases, and 16 bases lay in between. The CDR3 is CASSSSTRRAEAFF. The CDR3 DNA sequence: TGCGCCAGCAGCTCCAGTACCCGGCGCGCTGAAGCTTTCTTT.

The chain combines TRBV6-4 with TRBJ2-1; the D gene could be TRBD1 or TRBD2 (5 bases each). The CDR3 is made up of 15 amino acids. Trimming pared 4 bases from V and 2 bases from J, leaving 12 bases between. Germline V CDR1 and CDR2: MRHNA, SNTAGT. The CDR3 nucleotides are TGTGCCAGCAGTGCTAGCAGGGTGACCTACAATGAGCAGTTCTTC. This sequence encodes CASSASRVTYNEQFF.

The genes are TRBV5-1 and TRBJ1-6; D may be TRBD1 (6 bases). V was pared by 4 bases and J by 6 bases, with 14 bases between. CDR3 length: 15 residues. Germline V CDR1 and CDR2: SGHRS, YFSETQ. CDR3 nucleotides: TGCGCCAGCAGCCTCCGACAGGCCATTAATTCACCCCTCCACTTT. Translating gives CASSLRQAINSPLHF.

The rearrangement uses TRBV5-4 and TRBJ2-3, with a possible D match to TRBD2 (5 bases). Trimming took 0 bases from V and 3 from J, leaving 11 bases between them. The CDR3 is 15 residues long. Per the germline V gene, CDR1 is SGHNT and CDR2 is YYREEE (reference sequence). CDR3 DNA sequence: TGTGCCAGCAGCTTGGATCCCGGGGAGACAGATACGCAGTATTTT. Encoded protein: CASSLDPGETDTQYF.

This chain links TRBV28 with TRBJ2-1, with 14 nucleotides matching TRBD2. The CDR3 length is 16 residues. The germline V gene encodes CDR1 MDHEN and CDR2 SYDVKM. V lost 6 bases to trimming and J lost 8 bases; unmatched junction nucleotides: 9. This CDR3 is CASSSFPGLAGDEQFF. CDR3 sequence (DNA): TGTGCCAGCAGCTCTTTTCCGGGACTAGCGGGAGATGAGCAGTTCTTC.

The chain recombines TRBV5-1 with TRBJ2-2, with D possibly being TRBD1 or TRBD2 (5 bases each). The ends were cut back, 4 bases at V and 4 bases at J, with 14 bases in the middle. The germline gives CDR1 SGHRS, CDR2 YFSETQ. This CDR3 is built from 15 residues. CDR3 coding DNA: TGCGCCAGCAGCGCCCAGGGACGGGGCACCGGGGAGCTGTTTTTT. Translated: CASSAQGRGTGELFF.